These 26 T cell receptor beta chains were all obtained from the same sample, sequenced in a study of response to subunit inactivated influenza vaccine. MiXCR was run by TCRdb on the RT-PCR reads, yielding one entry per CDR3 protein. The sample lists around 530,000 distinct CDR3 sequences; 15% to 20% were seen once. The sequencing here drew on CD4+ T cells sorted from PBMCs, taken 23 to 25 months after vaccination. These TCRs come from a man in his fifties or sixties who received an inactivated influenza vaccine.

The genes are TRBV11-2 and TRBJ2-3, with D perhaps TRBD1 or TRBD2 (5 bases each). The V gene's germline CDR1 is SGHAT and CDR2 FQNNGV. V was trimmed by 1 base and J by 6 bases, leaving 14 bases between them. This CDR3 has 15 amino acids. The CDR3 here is CASSLGAFGADTQYF. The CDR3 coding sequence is TGTGCCAGCAGCTTAGGGGCATTCGGGGCCGATACGCAGTATTTT. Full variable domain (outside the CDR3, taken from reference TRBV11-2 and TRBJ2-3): EAGVAQSPRYKIIEKRQSVAFWCNPISGHATLYWYQQILGQGPKLLIQFQNNGVVDDSQLPKDRFSAERLKGVDSTLKIQPAKLEDSAVYLCASSLGAFGADTQYFGPGTRLTVL.

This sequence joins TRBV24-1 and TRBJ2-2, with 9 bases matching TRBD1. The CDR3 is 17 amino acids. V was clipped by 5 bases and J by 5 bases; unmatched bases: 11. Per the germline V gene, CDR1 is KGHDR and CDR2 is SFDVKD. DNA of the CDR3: TGTGCCACCAGTGCCGCCTCCGGGACAGGGAAAACCGGGGAGCTGTTTTTT. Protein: CATSAASGTGKTGELFF.

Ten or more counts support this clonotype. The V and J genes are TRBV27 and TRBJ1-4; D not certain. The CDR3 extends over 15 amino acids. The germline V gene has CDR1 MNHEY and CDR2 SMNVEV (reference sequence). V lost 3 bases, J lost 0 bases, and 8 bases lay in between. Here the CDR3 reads CASSLVLATNEKLFF. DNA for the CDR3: TGTGCCAGCAGTTTGGTACTTGCAACTAATGAAAAACTGTTTTTT.

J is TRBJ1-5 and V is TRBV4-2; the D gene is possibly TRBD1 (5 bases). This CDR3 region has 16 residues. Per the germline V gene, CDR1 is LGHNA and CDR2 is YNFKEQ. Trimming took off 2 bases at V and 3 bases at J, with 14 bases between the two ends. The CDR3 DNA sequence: TGTGCCAGCAGCCAATCGACCAGGGCCCACAATCAGCCCCAGCATTTT. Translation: CASSQSTRAHNQPQHF.

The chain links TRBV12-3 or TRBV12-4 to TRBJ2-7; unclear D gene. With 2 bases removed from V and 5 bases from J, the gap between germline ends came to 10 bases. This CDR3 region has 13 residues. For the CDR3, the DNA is TGTGCCAGCAGTTTACCCTCCCCCCACGAGCAGTACTTC. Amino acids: CASSLPSPHEQYF.

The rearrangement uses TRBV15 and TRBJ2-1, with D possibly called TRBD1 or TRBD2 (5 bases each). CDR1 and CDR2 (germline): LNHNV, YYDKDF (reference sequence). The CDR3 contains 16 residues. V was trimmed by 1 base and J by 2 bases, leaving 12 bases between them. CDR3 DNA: TGTGCCACCAGCAGAGTTACCGGGGACCCCTACAATGAGCAGTTCTTC. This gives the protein CATSRVTGDPYNEQFF.

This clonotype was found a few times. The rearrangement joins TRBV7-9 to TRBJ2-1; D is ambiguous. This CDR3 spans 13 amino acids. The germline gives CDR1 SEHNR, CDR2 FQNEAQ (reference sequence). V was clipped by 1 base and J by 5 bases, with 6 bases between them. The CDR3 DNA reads TGTGCCAGCAGCTTAGACCAAAACAATGAGCAGTTCTTC. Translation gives CASSLDQNNEQFF.

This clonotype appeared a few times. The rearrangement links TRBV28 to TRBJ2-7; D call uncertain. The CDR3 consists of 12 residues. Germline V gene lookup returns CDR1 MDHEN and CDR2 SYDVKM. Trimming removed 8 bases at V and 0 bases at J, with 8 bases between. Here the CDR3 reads CASVSNSYEQYF. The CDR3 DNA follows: TGTGCCAGCGTCAGCAACTCCTACGAGCAGTACTTC.

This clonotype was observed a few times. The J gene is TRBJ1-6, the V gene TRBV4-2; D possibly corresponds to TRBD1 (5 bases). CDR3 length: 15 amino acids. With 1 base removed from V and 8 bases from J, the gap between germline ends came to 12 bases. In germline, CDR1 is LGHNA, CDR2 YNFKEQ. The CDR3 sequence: CASSQVSRGDSPLHF. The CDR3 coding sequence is TGTGCCAGCAGCCAAGTTTCCAGAGGGGATTCACCCCTCCACTTT.

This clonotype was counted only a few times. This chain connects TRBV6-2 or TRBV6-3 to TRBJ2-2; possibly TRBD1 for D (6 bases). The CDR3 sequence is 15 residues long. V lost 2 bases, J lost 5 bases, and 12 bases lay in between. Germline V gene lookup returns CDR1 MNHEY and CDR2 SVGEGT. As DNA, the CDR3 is TGTGCCAGCAGTTACCATGCAGGGGAGACCGGGGAGCTGTTTTTT. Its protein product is CASSYHAGETGELFF.

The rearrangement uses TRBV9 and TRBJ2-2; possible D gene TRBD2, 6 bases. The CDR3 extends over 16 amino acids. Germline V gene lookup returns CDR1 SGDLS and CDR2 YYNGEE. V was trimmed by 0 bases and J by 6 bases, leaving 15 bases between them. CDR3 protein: CASSVAPGVQAGELFF. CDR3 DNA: TGTGCCAGCAGCGTAGCTCCGGGAGTACAAGCCGGGGAGCTGTTTTTT. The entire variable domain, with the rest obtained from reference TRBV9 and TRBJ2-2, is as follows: DSGVTQTPKHLITATGQRVTLRCSPRSGDLSVYWYQQSLDQGLQFLIQYYNGEERAKGNILERFSAQQFPDLHSELNLSSLELGDSALYFCASSVAPGVQAGELFFGEGSRLTVL.

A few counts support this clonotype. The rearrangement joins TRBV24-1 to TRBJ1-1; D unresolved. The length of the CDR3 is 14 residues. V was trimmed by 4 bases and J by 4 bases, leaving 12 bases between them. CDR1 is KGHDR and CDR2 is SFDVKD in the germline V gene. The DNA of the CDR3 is TGTGCCACCAGTGACCCCAGCCGGGGCACTGAAGCTTTCTTT. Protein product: CATSDPSRGTEAFF.

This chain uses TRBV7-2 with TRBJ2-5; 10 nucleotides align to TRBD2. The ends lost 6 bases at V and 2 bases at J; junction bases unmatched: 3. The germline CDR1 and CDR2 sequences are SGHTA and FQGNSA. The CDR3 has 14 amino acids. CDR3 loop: CASRGAGGQETQYF. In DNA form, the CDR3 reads TGTGCCAGCAGGGGAGCGGGGGGGCAAGAGACCCAGTACTTC.

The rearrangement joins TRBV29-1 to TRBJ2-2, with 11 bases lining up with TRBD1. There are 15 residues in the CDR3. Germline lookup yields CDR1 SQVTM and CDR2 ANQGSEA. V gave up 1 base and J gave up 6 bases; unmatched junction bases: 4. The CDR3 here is CSVEVGTGGAGELFF. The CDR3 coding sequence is TGCAGCGTTGAAGTGGGGACAGGGGGGGCCGGGGAGCTGTTTTTT.

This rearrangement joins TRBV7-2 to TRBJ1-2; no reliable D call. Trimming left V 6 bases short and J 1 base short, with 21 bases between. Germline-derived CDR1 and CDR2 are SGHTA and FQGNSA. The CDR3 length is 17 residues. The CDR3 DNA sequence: TGTGCCAGCAGACCTGCCTCGGGGTCACAATTTAACTATGGCTACACCTTC. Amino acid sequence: CASRPASGSQFNYGYTF.

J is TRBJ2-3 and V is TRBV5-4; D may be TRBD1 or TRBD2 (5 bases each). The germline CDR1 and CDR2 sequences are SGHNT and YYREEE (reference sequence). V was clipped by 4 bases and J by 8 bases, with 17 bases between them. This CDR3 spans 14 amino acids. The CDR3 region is CASSNAGAQPTQYF. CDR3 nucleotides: TGTGCCAGCAGCAACGCCGGGGCACAACCTACGCAGTATTTT.

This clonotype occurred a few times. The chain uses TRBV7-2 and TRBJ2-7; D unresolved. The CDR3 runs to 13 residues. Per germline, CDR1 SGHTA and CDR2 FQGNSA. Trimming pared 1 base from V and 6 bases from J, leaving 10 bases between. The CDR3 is CASSLDPGFEQYF. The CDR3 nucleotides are TGTGCCAGCAGCTTAGACCCCGGTTTCGAGCAGTACTTC.

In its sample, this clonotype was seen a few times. The chain's CDR3 is CASSLLDYEQYF. The CDR3 DNA reads TGTGCCAGCAGTTTATTGGACTACGAGCAGTACTTC. The gene calls are TRBV12-3 or TRBV12-4 and TRBJ2-7; D remains ambiguous. The CDR3 totals 12 residues. The V and J ends lost 2 bases and 3 bases respectively, with 5 bases between them.

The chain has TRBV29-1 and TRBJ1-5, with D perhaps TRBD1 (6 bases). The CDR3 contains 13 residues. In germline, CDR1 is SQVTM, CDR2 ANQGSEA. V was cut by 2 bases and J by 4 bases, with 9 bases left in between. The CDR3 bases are TGCAGCGTTGAATTGGACAGAAATCAGCCCCAGCATTTT. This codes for CSVELDRNQPQHF.

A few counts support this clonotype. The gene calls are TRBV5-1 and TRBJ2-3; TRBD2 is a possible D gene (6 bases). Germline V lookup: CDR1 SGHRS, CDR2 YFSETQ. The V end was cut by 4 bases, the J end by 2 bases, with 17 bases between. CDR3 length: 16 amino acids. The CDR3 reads CASSPAGLSNTDTQYF. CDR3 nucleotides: TGCGCCAGCAGCCCAGCCGGACTATCAAACACAGATACGCAGTATTTT.

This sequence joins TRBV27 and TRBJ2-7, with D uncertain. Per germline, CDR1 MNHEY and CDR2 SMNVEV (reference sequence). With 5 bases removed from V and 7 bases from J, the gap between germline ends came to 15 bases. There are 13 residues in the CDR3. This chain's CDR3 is CASSVGNGFEQYF. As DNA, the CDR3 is TGTGCCAGCAGTGTGGGCAATGGATTTGAGCAGTACTTC.

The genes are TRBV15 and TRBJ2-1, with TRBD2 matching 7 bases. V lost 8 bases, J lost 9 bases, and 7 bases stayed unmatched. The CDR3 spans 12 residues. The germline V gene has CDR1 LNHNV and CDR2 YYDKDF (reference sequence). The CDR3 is CATGLVLREQFF. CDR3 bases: TGTGCCACCGGACTAGTGCTCCGTGAGCAGTTCTTC.

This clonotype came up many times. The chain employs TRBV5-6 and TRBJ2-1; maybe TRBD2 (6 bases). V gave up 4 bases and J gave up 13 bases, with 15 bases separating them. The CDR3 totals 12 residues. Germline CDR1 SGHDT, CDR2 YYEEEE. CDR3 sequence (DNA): TGTGCCAGCAGCGTGCGTACTAGCAGCCAGTTCTTC. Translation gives CASSVRTSSQFF.

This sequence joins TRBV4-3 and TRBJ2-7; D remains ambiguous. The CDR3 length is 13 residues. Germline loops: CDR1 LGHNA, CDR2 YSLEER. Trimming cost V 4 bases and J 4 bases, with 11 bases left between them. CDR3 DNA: TGCGCCAGCAGCCCAAGCCCCCCTTACGAGCAGTACTTC. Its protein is CASSPSPPYEQYF.

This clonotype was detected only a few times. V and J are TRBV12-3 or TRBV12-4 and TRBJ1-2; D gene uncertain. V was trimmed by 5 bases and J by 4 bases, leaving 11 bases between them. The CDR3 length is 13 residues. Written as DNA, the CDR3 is TGTGCCAGCAGTCGGGCCGGCGGCTATGGCTACACCTTC. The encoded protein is CASSRAGGYGYTF.

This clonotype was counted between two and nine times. The CDR3 bases are TGTGCCAGCAGTTTAGGGGGGGTCAACACAGATACGCAGTATTTT. Its translation is CASSLGGVNTDTQYF. The chain recombines TRBV12-3 or TRBV12-4 with TRBJ2-3; the D gene is possibly TRBD2 (6 bases). CDR3 length: 15 amino acids. V lost 1 base and J lost 2, with 10 bases in between.